This section outlines one T cell receptor beta chain sequence together with its context. The antigen it recognizes is unknown. The sample holds no much larger clone one base away, and base qualities are not on file. CDR1 and CDR2, looked up from the germline V gene, are MNHNS and SASEGT. V loses 3 bases of germline sequence and J loses 4 bases, and the interval between the two ends is 13 bases. Taken from cysteine to phenylalanine, the CDR3 has 15 residues. The read is trimmed to its CDR3 DNA, 45 bases read in frame from base 1. The CDR3 regions of human TCRbeta chains were analyzed by immunosequencing. The original pipeline was this. TCRs in the repertoires were matched against a reference library of SARS-CoV-2-specific TCRs that had been generated with the MIRA antigen-specificity platform. Breadth was defined as the fraction of unique TCRs that were SARS-CoV-2-associated. Depth was defined as the fraction of total T cells that were SARS-CoV-2-associated. Using the MIRA data, each spike-specific TCR was assigned both to the spike region to which the TCR was reactive and to a CD4 or CD8 class. Log10-transformed breadth and depth values were compared by one-way ANOVA with Sidak's multiple comparisons tests. The clones in this table, taken by TCRdb from immuneACCESS, are in-frame only. Not every clone is retained; where verified, under half of the shortfall comes from an unresolved V gene, and the cause of the rest is unknown. Clone size and V and J calls were adopted from that table, with D and trimming inferred from the DNA. The sample table shows around 71,000 clones, and 82% are seen once. In total, the top ten clones hold roughly 3.1% of the sample.

This entry is derived from a study of T cell responses to AZD1222 COVID-19 vaccine (dated by TCRdb to the early 2020s). With regard to the full study: AZD1222 recipients whose second dose came at about 4 weeks and those whose second dose came at about 12 weeks were combined into one group, since spike-specific TCR depth and breadth did not differ between the two schedules. TCR sequencing covered 233 trial participants: around 210 given two doses of AZD1222 and around 25 given two doses of MenACWY control vaccine. Trial participants were enrolled into age subgroups of 18-55, 56-69 and 70-plus years, which contained about 150, 28 and 57 TCR-sequenced participants, respectively.

The label giving this sample's time point can be read as: baseline before first vaccination. Vaccinee samples were obtained from the UK trials COV001 and COV002, which included a single-blind randomized controlled phase 2/3 trial of AZD1222 (ChAdOx1 nCoV-19) in healthy adults. For TCRbeta chain sequencing, PBMC samples were collected from trial participants at day 0 and at day 28 after the second dose. Results the study describes overall, beyond this receptor: Because no samples from the day 14 peak response were available, repertoires could be characterized only after the peak T cell response. After two AZD1222 doses, spike-specific TCR breadth and depth were significantly higher than at day 0 and than in MenACWY recipients. Most participants were white British and females outnumbered males, and the authors suggested that clonal diversity may have been underestimated. Epitopes outside the regions mutated in the B.1.351 and B.1.1.7 variants were reportedly recognized by nearly half of the unique spike-specific TCRs. CD4 TCRs associated with the vaccine covered the entire spike protein, and the dominant responses were in regions 160-218 and 743-854. The 56-69-year group was small, and its depth increase did not reach significance, likely because of low power. Conclusions about previously exposed vaccinees are limited, since just five or six AZD1222 recipients were seropositive for SARS-CoV-2 at baseline.

This receptor chain uses TRBV6-1 and TRBJ1-3, and the D gene may be TRBD1, 6 bases matching. Sample: peripheral blood, taken on day 0 of AZD1222 vaccination. The TCR sequence derives from an adult in good health. The nucleotide sequence reads as follows: TGTGCCAGCAGTGATGTGCGGGGGCCGGGAAACACCATATATTTT. Its amino acids are CASSDVRGPGNTIYF.